A selection of T cell receptor beta chains follows, all from one sample in a study of response to subunit inactivated influenza vaccine. TCRdb passed the RT-PCR reads through MiXCR, listing each CDR3 protein once. In the table there are about 780,000 distinct CDR3 sequences, less than 20% of which are singletons. The sequences come from PBMCs from blood, collected more than 4 days after vaccination. The receptors derive from a man aged 50 to 59 who received an inactivated influenza vaccine. CDR3s include the opening cysteine and the closing phenylalanine or tryptophan. Fields, in order: J gene, V gene, D gene, clone size, CDR3 protein, CDR3 DNA. D genes are given only for firm matches. Size tells how often a clone was seen (once, few, many) or the class of an expanded clone, and some rows leave it out.

j_call: TRBJ1-5
v_call: TRBV28
d_call: -
clone_size: few
cdr3_aa: CASSKNRVGQPQHF
cdr3_nt: TGTGCCAGCAGTAAAAACAGGGTGGGTCAGCCCCAGCATTTT

j_call: TRBJ2-5
v_call: TRBV20-1
d_call: -
clone_size: -
cdr3_aa: CSARDFYQETQYF
cdr3_nt: TGCAGTGCTAGAGACTTCTACCAAGAGACCCAGTACTTC

j_call: TRBJ2-2
v_call: TRBV6-5
d_call: TRBD2
clone_size: -
cdr3_aa: CASSYSLAGVRTGELFF
cdr3_nt: TGTGCCAGCAGTTACTCCCTAGCGGGAGTTCGGACCGGGGAGCTGTTTTTT

j_call: TRBJ2-1
v_call: TRBV6-2/TRBV6-3
d_call: TRBD1
clone_size: few
cdr3_aa: CASTEGQGQSNEQFF
cdr3_nt: TGTGCCAGCACCGAGGGACAGGGTCAATCCAATGAGCAGTTCTTC

j_call: TRBJ1-2
v_call: TRBV9
d_call: -
clone_size: few
cdr3_aa: CASSVGSGDYGYTF
cdr3_nt: TGTGCCAGCAGCGTAGGGTCTGGAGACTATGGCTACACCTTC

j_call: TRBJ2-2
v_call: TRBV20-1
d_call: TRBD2
clone_size: few
cdr3_aa: CSASISGANTGELFF
cdr3_nt: TGCAGTGCTAGTATTAGCGGGGCGAACACCGGGGAGCTGTTTTTT

j_call: TRBJ2-2
v_call: TRBV28
d_call: -
clone_size: -
cdr3_aa: CAMGPGLMSGTGELFF
cdr3_nt: TGTGCCATGGGCCCTGGGCTCATGTCTGGCACCGGGGAGCTGTTTTTT

j_call: TRBJ2-7
v_call: TRBV11-2
d_call: TRBD1
clone_size: many
cdr3_aa: CASSTRQGSYEQYF
cdr3_nt: TGTGCCAGCAGCACCAGACAGGGGTCGTACGAGCAGTACTTC

j_call: TRBJ2-5
v_call: TRBV18
d_call: -
clone_size: many
cdr3_aa: CASSPRGPQETQYF
cdr3_nt: TGTGCCAGCTCACCGCGAGGGCCTCAAGAGACCCAGTACTTC

j_call: TRBJ1-5
v_call: TRBV12-3/TRBV12-4
d_call: TRBD1
clone_size: few
cdr3_aa: CASSPDRYRNQPQHF
cdr3_nt: TGTGCCAGCAGTCCGGACAGGTATAGAAATCAGCCCCAGCATTTT

j_call: TRBJ2-5
v_call: TRBV7-2
d_call: TRBD1
clone_size: -
cdr3_aa: CASSLVRDSQETQYF
cdr3_nt: TGTGCCAGCAGCTTAGTCCGGGACAGTCAAGAGACCCAGTACTTC

j_call: TRBJ2-7
v_call: TRBV18
d_call: -
clone_size: -
cdr3_aa: CASSPPEDYEQYF
cdr3_nt: TGTGCCAGCTCACCACCGGAGGACTACGAGCAGTACTTC

j_call: TRBJ2-5
v_call: TRBV28
d_call: TRBD1
clone_size: -
cdr3_aa: CASSFPRTGKQETQYF
cdr3_nt: TGTGCCAGCAGTTTTCCCCGGACAGGGAAACAAGAGACCCAGTACTTC

j_call: TRBJ2-3
v_call: TRBV5-1
d_call: -
clone_size: -
cdr3_aa: CASSSDRPTDTQYF
cdr3_nt: TGCGCCAGCAGCTCTGACAGACCCACAGATACGCAGTATTTT

j_call: TRBJ2-7
v_call: TRBV12-3/TRBV12-4
d_call: TRBD1
clone_size: -
cdr3_aa: CASSPGQGWTYEQYF
cdr3_nt: TGTGCCAGCAGCCCCGGACAGGGGTGGACCTACGAGCAGTACTTC

j_call: TRBJ2-7
v_call: TRBV7-9
d_call: TRBD1
clone_size: few
cdr3_aa: CASSYPGQGLSKQYF
cdr3_nt: TGTGCCAGCAGTTACCCGGGACAGGGTCTTTCCAAGCAGTACTTC

j_call: TRBJ2-1
v_call: TRBV5-1
d_call: TRBD2
clone_size: -
cdr3_aa: CASSPGSGRATHEQFF
cdr3_nt: TGCGCCAGCAGCCCAGGTAGCGGGAGGGCCACCCATGAGCAGTTCTTC

j_call: TRBJ2-1
v_call: TRBV3-1
d_call: TRBD2
clone_size: few
cdr3_aa: CASSFLAGNEQFF
cdr3_nt: TGTGCCAGCAGCTTTTTAGCGGGGAATGAGCAGTTCTTC

j_call: TRBJ2-7
v_call: TRBV12-3/TRBV12-4
d_call: -
clone_size: -
cdr3_aa: CASSSLTGTAAYEQYF
cdr3_nt: TGTGCCAGCAGTTCGCTGACCGGGACGGCGGCCTACGAGCAGTACTTC

j_call: TRBJ1-5
v_call: TRBV4-3
d_call: -
clone_size: few
cdr3_aa: CASSQDRTTNQPQHF
cdr3_nt: TGCGCCAGCAGCCAAGATAGGACAACCAATCAGCCCCAGCATTTT

j_call: TRBJ2-1
v_call: TRBV2
d_call: TRBD1
clone_size: few
cdr3_aa: CASNDPSGQGAYNEQFF
cdr3_nt: TGTGCCAGCAATGACCCCTCGGGACAGGGAGCCTACAATGAGCAGTTCTTC

j_call: TRBJ1-1
v_call: TRBV5-1
d_call: -
clone_size: -
cdr3_aa: CASSPLPGTGGTEAFF
cdr3_nt: TGCGCCAGCAGCCCCCTACCAGGTACGGGAGGAACTGAAGCTTTCTTT

j_call: TRBJ2-1
v_call: TRBV7-2
d_call: TRBD2
clone_size: -
cdr3_aa: CASSPGSGGPNEQFF
cdr3_nt: TGTGCCAGCAGCCCCGGGAGCGGGGGGCCCAATGAGCAGTTCTTC

j_call: TRBJ2-5
v_call: TRBV4-1
d_call: -
clone_size: few
cdr3_aa: CASSQVGNRETQYF
cdr3_nt: TGCGCCAGCAGCCAAGTCGGCAACCGAGAGACCCAGTACTTC

j_call: TRBJ2-7
v_call: TRBV29-1
d_call: TRBD2
clone_size: few
cdr3_aa: CSVELAGALLGEQYF
cdr3_nt: TGCAGCGTTGAACTAGCGGGGGCCCTACTGGGCGAGCAGTACTTC

j_call: TRBJ2-1
v_call: TRBV20-1
d_call: TRBD2
clone_size: few
cdr3_aa: CSATGTSGSFF
cdr3_nt: TGCAGTGCAACCGGGACTAGCGGCTCGTTCTTC

j_call: TRBJ2-5
v_call: TRBV4-1
d_call: TRBD1
clone_size: few
cdr3_aa: CASSLRQGWEETQYF
cdr3_nt: TGCGCCAGCAGCCTCCGACAGGGTTGGGAGGAGACCCAGTACTTC

j_call: TRBJ2-1
v_call: TRBV5-1
d_call: -
clone_size: -
cdr3_aa: CASSFGGGREQFF
cdr3_nt: TGCGCCAGCAGCTTCGGAGGGGGCCGAGAGCAGTTCTTC

j_call: TRBJ2-3
v_call: TRBV4-3
d_call: -
clone_size: few
cdr3_aa: CASSQDAGHSTGTQYF
cdr3_nt: TGCGCCAGCAGCCAAGATGCGGGACATTCCACCGGTACGCAGTATTTT

j_call: TRBJ1-4
v_call: TRBV7-2
d_call: TRBD1
clone_size: many
cdr3_aa: CASSWGQGGEKLFF
cdr3_nt: TGTGCCAGCAGCTGGGGACAGGGGGGTGAAAAACTGTTTTTT

j_call: TRBJ2-2
v_call: TRBV7-3
d_call: -
clone_size: -
cdr3_aa: CASSLSSRSANTGELFF
cdr3_nt: TGTGCCAGCAGCTTAAGTTCCAGGTCTGCGAACACCGGGGAGCTGTTTTTT

j_call: TRBJ2-1
v_call: TRBV12-3/TRBV12-4
d_call: -
clone_size: many
cdr3_aa: CASSPGQWRGSYNEQFF
cdr3_nt: TGTGCCAGCAGCCCGGGACAGTGGAGGGGCTCCTACAATGAGCAGTTCTTC

j_call: TRBJ1-2
v_call: TRBV12-3/TRBV12-4
d_call: -
clone_size: few
cdr3_aa: CASSPGQSGGYGYTF
cdr3_nt: TGTGCCAGCAGCCCGGGACAATCAGGCGGGTATGGCTACACCTTC

j_call: TRBJ2-7
v_call: TRBV20-1
d_call: TRBD2
clone_size: -
cdr3_aa: CSATEAGGPVGQYF
cdr3_nt: TGCAGTGCCACTGAGGCGGGAGGGCCGGTGGGGCAGTACTTC

j_call: TRBJ2-7
v_call: TRBV6-1
d_call: -
clone_size: many
cdr3_aa: CASSPPLGVGSEQYF
cdr3_nt: TGTGCCAGCAGCCCACCATTGGGGGTTGGTTCCGAGCAGTACTTC

j_call: TRBJ1-3
v_call: TRBV29-1
d_call: TRBD1
clone_size: few
cdr3_aa: CSVEAGTVGNTIYF
cdr3_nt: TGCAGCGTTGAGGCGGGGACAGTAGGAAACACCATATATTTT

j_call: TRBJ2-1
v_call: TRBV12-3/TRBV12-4
d_call: -
clone_size: many
cdr3_aa: CASSLRRYNEQFF
cdr3_nt: TGTGCCAGCAGTTTACGACGGTACAATGAGCAGTTCTTC

j_call: TRBJ2-1
v_call: TRBV20-1
d_call: TRBD2
clone_size: few
cdr3_aa: CSARVTSGRNNEQFF
cdr3_nt: TGCAGTGCTAGGGTCACTAGCGGGAGAAACAATGAGCAGTTCTTC

j_call: TRBJ2-2
v_call: TRBV6-5
d_call: -
clone_size: many
cdr3_aa: CASSYGLSTGELFF
cdr3_nt: TGTGCCAGCAGTTACGGACTGTCCACCGGGGAGCTGTTTTTT

j_call: TRBJ2-1
v_call: TRBV7-2
d_call: -
clone_size: few
cdr3_aa: CASSSYRAHNEQFF
cdr3_nt: TGTGCCAGCAGCTCCTACAGAGCCCACAATGAGCAGTTCTTC